This passage covers 28 T cell receptor beta chains from one sample sequenced in a study of blood T cell repertoires in COVID-19. The table came from immunoSEQ multiplex PCR; TCRdb's copy has only in-frame clones and leaves some out. The repertoire consists of 12,000 to 15,000 clones, with roughly three quarters occurring once and the leading ten covering roughly an eighth. Input material: peripheral blood. The receptors were sampled from a man aged 55 to 70 with acute or convalescent COVID-19.

This clone was counted a few times. The V gene is TRBV18, the J gene TRBJ1-3; D is uncertain. Trimming stripped 3 bases from V and 0 bases from J, with 6 bases between. The CDR3 extends over 14 amino acids. From germline, CDR1 is KGHSH and CDR2 LQKENI. CDR3: CASSPYGSGNTIYF. The CDR3 bases are TGTGCCAGCTCACCTTACGGCTCTGGAAACACCATATATTTT.

A remark on this clone: One end of the junction is discordant with germline, which a read error may explain. The chain recombines TRBV7-7 with TRBJ1-3; D ambiguous. The germline V gene encodes CDR1 SSHAT and CDR2 FNYEAQ (reference sequence). The CDR3 consists of 15 residues. The CDR3 loop is CASSLGPDSGNTIYF. CDR3 coding DNA: TGTGCTAGCAGCTTAGGGCCCGACTCTGGAAACACCATATATTTT. The full variable domain, rest sourced from reference TRBV7-7 and TRBJ1-3, is GAGVSQSPRYKVTKRGQDVTLRCDPISSHATLYWYQQALGQGPEFLTYFNYEAQPDKSGLPSDRFSAERPEGSISTLTIQRTEQRDSAMYRCASSLGPDSGNTIYFGEGSWLTVV.

This chain connects TRBV7-9 to TRBJ2-1; 7 nucleotides line up with TRBD1. Germline V gene data show CDR1 as SEHNR and CDR2 as FQNEAQ (reference sequence). The junction had 6 bases not matched to a gene; V was cut back by 2 bases and J by 5 bases. This CDR3 comprises 15 residues. CDR3 in DNA: TGTGCCAGCAGCTTATTGGAGACAGGGAACAATGAGCAGTTCTTC. It translates to CASSLLETGNNEQFF. The variable domain in full, with the rest retrieved from reference TRBV7-9 and TRBJ2-1, is DTGVSQNPRHKITKRGQNVTFRCDPISEHNRLYWYRQTLGQGPEFLTYFQNEAQLEKSRLLSDRFSAERPKGSFSTLEIQRTEQGDSAMYLCASSLLETGNNEQFFGPGTRLTVL.

V gene TRBV27 combines with J gene TRBJ2-5, with TRBD2 matching 7 bases. Trimming cost V 8 bases and J 4 bases; bases outside gene matches: 7. Germline CDR1 is MNHEY and CDR2 is SMNVEV (reference sequence). The CDR3 loop spans 13 amino acids. The CDR3 protein is CASSPRGVETQYF. The CDR3 DNA follows: TGTGCCAGCTCCCCTCGGGGGGTAGAGACCCAGTACTTC.

This clone was counted a few times. The chain has TRBV6-1 and TRBJ1-6; D is unresolved. V gave up 2 bases and J gave up 9 bases, with 20 bases separating them. The CDR3 has 17 residues. Germline lookup yields CDR1 MNHNS and CDR2 SASEGT. The CDR3: CASSELGSGRGGSPLHF. The CDR3 coding sequence is TGTGCCAGCAGTGAATTAGGTAGCGGAAGAGGTGGTTCACCCCTCCACTTT.

This clone has only one observation. The chain uses TRBV7-9 and TRBJ2-2; 7 bases agree with TRBD2. CDR1 and CDR2 (germline): SEHNR, FQNEAQ (reference sequence). The CDR3 covers 17 residues. The V segment lost 7 bases and the J segment 0 bases; nucleotides outside the gene matches: 11. The CDR3 bases are TGTGCCAGCACCCCTGATCCGGGGGGAGCGAACACCGGGGAGCTGTTTTTT. Translation gives CASTPDPGGANTGELFF.

V and J are TRBV19 and TRBJ1-1, with D perhaps TRBD1 (5 bases). Germline lookup yields CDR1 LNHDA and CDR2 SQIVND (reference sequence). This CDR3 has 15 residues. With 6 bases removed from V and 3 bases from J, the gap between germline ends came to 17 bases. The CDR3 DNA reads as TGTGCCAGTAGGTGGGAGGCGGCGGGGGACACTGAAGCTTTCTTT. Amino acids: CASRWEAAGDTEAFF.

This clone came up a few times. J is TRBJ2-1 and V is TRBV20-1; 7 nucleotides align to TRBD2. V was clipped by 3 bases and J by 10 bases; unmatched bases: 3. Germline CDR1 reads DFQATT; CDR2 reads SNEGSKA (reference sequence). The CDR3 has 11 residues. The CDR3 DNA reads TGCAGTGCTAGGAGCGGGACCGAGCAGTTCTTC. It codes for CSARSGTEQFF.

The chain recombines TRBV7-2 with TRBJ2-1; D not certain. Per the germline V gene, CDR1 is SGHTA and CDR2 is FQGNSA. CDR3 length: 14 residues. Trimming took off 5 bases at V and 6 bases at J, with 14 bases between the two ends. DNA of the CDR3: TGTGCCAGCAGCCTTCGCGGCCTGAGCAATGAGCAGTTCTTC. This encodes CASSLRGLSNEQFF.

This clone has only a few counts. The CDR3 DNA is TGTGCCAGTAGTACGGGGTCTAACACTGAAGCTTTCTTT. Translated: CASSTGSNTEAFF. The chain uses TRBV19 and TRBJ1-1; D remains ambiguous. The CDR3 loop spans 13 amino acids. Germline V gene sequence: CDR1 LNHDA, CDR2 SQIVND (reference sequence). V was clipped by 4 bases and J by 2 bases, with 8 bases between them.

The chain joins TRBV5-1 to TRBJ2-7, with 7 bases identical to TRBD1. The germline V gene encodes CDR1 SGHRS and CDR2 YFSETQ. V gave up 3 bases and J gave up 0 bases; unmatched junction bases: 6. The CDR3 loop spans 15 amino acids. In DNA, the CDR3 is TGCGCCAGCAGCTCGGGACAGCCGTTCTCCTACGAGCAGTACTTC. It translates to CASSSGQPFSYEQYF.

The chain uses TRBV5-1 and TRBJ2-3; 7 nucleotides align to TRBD1. Germline V CDR1 and CDR2: SGHRS, YFSETQ. This CDR3 comprises 17 residues. Trimming cost V 2 bases and J 1 base; bases outside gene matches: 10. The CDR3 nucleotides are TGCGCCAGCAGCTTCAGACCGACAGGGAGAGGCACAGATACGCAGTATTTT. It specifies CASSFRPTGRGTDTQYF.

V is TRBV6-6 and J is TRBJ1-2; 9 positions agree with TRBD1. The CDR3 is 14 amino acids. The germline V gene encodes CDR1 MNHNY and CDR2 SVGAGI (reference sequence). V trimming: 6 bases; J trimming: 2 bases; junction bases outside the gene matches: 4. The CDR3 region is CASRNGQGNYGYTF. The CDR3 DNA reads TGTGCCAGCAGGAACGGACAGGGGAACTATGGCTACACCTTC.

CDR3 protein: CASSQSQTGDGYTF. CDR3 sequence (DNA): TGTGCCAGCAGCCAAAGTCAAACAGGGGACGGCTACACCTTC. The chain combines TRBV3-1 (or the pseudogene TRBV3-2) with TRBJ1-2, with 7 bases aligning to TRBD1. CDR1 LGHDT and CDR2 YNNKEL come from the germline V gene (reference sequence). V shed 2 bases, J shed 8 bases, and the junction held 8 bases outside the gene matches. CDR3 length equals 14 residues.

This clone was recorded once. The rearrangement links TRBV30 to TRBJ1-1; TRBD1 matches at 7 bases. The germline gives CDR1 GTSNPN, CDR2 SVGIG (reference sequence). The CDR3 is 15 residues long. J gave up 0 bases and V 1 base, and 5 bases lay outside the gene matches. CDR3 residues: CAWSEGAGMNTEAFF. CDR3 bases: TGTGCCTGGAGTGAGGGGGCCGGGATGAACACTGAAGCTTTCTTT.

The chain couples TRBV7-9 to TRBJ1-2, with D maybe TRBD1 (5 bases). Germline loops: CDR1 SEHNR, CDR2 FQNEAQ (reference sequence). The length of the CDR3 is 13 residues. Trimming shortened V by 7 bases and J by 3 bases, and 12 bases separated the two germline ends. The CDR3, as DNA: TGTGCCAGCACCATCGGGGGACACTATGGCTACACCTTC. The encoded protein is CASTIGGHYGYTF.

This chain connects TRBV14 to TRBJ1-2; a weak D match, TRBD1 (5 bases). V was pared by 1 base and J by 0 bases, with 9 bases between. CDR3 length: 15 residues. Germline lookup yields CDR1 SGHDN and CDR2 FVKESK. CDR3 sequence reads: CASSQGQIANYGYTF. Here the CDR3 DNA reads TGTGCCAGCAGCCAAGGACAGATAGCTAACTATGGCTACACCTTC.

This clone was observed a single time. The rearrangement uses TRBV18 and TRBJ1-2; TRBD1 matches at 7 bases. The CDR3 covers 13 residues. J gave up 2 bases and V 4 bases, and 1 base lay outside the gene matches. Germline V lookup: CDR1 KGHSH, CDR2 LQKENI. CDR3 region: CASSLGQNYGYTF. CDR3 sequence (DNA): TGTGCCAGCTCACTGGGACAGAACTATGGCTACACCTTC.

The CDR3 DNA follows: TGTGCCAGCAGCTTATCCCGGAGTACAAACTATGGCTACACCTTC. This translates into CASSLSRSTNYGYTF. The chain carries TRBV11-2 and TRBJ1-2; D gene ambiguous. CDR1 is SGHAT, CDR2 FQNNGV, per germline. This CDR3 contains 15 residues. The V and J ends lost 2 bases and 2 bases respectively, with 12 bases between them.

This rearrangement joins TRBV5-1 to TRBJ1-4; possibly TRBD1 for D (5 bases). V was cut by 4 bases and J by 3 bases, with 10 bases left in between. CDR1 and CDR2 (germline): SGHRS, YFSETQ. The CDR3 is 14 residues long. The CDR3 coding sequence is TGCGCCAGCAGCAAACAGGCGGCTAATGAAAAACTGTTTTTT. It yields the protein CASSKQAANEKLFF.

The chain couples TRBV7-2 to TRBJ2-2; 14 positions match TRBD2. This CDR3 has 19 residues. Germline lookup yields CDR1 SGHTA and CDR2 FQGNSA. The trim removed 0 bases at V and 6 bases at J, leaving 9 bases unmatched. The CDR3 reads CASSLALSGLAGAPGELFF. The CDR3 DNA is TGTGCCAGCAGCTTAGCGCTCTCGGGACTAGCGGGGGCCCCCGGGGAGCTGTTTTTT. Filled out from reference TRBV7-2 and TRBJ2-2, the complete variable domain reads GAGVSQSPSNKVTEKGKDVELRCDPISGHTALYWYRQSLGQGLEFLIYFQGNSAPDKSGLPSDRFSAERTGGSVSTLTIQRTQQEDSAVYLCASSLALSGLAGAPGELFFGEGSRLTVL.

J is TRBJ2-3 and V is TRBV2, with a weak D call TRBD1 (6 bases). The germline V gene has CDR1 SNHLY and CDR2 FYNNEI. There are 13 residues in the CDR3. V was trimmed by 6 bases and J by 6 bases, leaving 13 bases between them. CDR3 nucleotide sequence: TGTGCCAGCAGGACTGGGGGCGCGGATACGCAGTATTTT. It yields the protein CASRTGGADTQYF.

This clone was detected only once. This rearrangement joins TRBV7-2 to TRBJ1-3; D is possibly TRBD1 (6 bases). The V gene lost 5 bases and the J gene lost 0 bases, with 14 bases spanning the gap. This CDR3 spans 16 amino acids. Germline CDR1 and CDR2: SGHTA and FQGNSA. CDR3 region: CASSPLRGYSGNTIYF. The CDR3 bases are TGTGCCAGCAGCCCATTAAGGGGGTACTCTGGAAACACCATATATTTT.

This clone was seen a single time. The chain couples TRBV4-1 to TRBJ2-3; 8 bases are shared with TRBD1. Germline CDR1 reads MGHRA; CDR2 reads YSYEKL. Trimming cost V 2 bases and J 0 bases; bases outside gene matches: 4. The CDR3 spans 16 residues. CDR3: CASSQRQGTSTDTQYF. In nucleotides, the CDR3 is TGCGCCAGCAGCCAACGACAGGGGACTAGCACAGATACGCAGTATTTT.

The chain joins TRBV6-2 or TRBV6-3 to TRBJ2-2; the match to TRBD1 covers 11 bases. The CDR3 is made up of 14 amino acids. Germline CDR1 reads MNHEY; CDR2 reads SVGEGT. V lost 6 bases, J lost 8 bases, and 5 bases stayed unmatched. CDR3 amino acids: CASSGTGGSGELFF. The DNA of the CDR3 is TGTGCCAGCAGCGGGACAGGGGGATCGGGGGAGCTGTTTTTT.

The chain employs TRBV9 and TRBJ1-3; 7 bases align to TRBD1. V was clipped by 4 bases and J by 4 bases; unmatched bases: 8. This CDR3 comprises 15 residues. Germline V lookup: CDR1 SGDLS, CDR2 YYNGEE. The CDR3 DNA follows: TGTGCCAGCAGCCTTACCGGGACAGACGGAAACACCATATATTTT. Translating it yields CASSLTGTDGNTIYF.

The chain employs TRBV3-1 (or the pseudogene TRBV3-2) and TRBJ2-4, with a tentative D call TRBD2 (7 bases). Between the trimmed V and J ends, which lost 1 base and 0 bases, there was a span of 16 bases. Germline V gene sequence: CDR1 LGHDT, CDR2 YNNKEL (reference sequence). CDR3 size: 18 residues. CDR3 DNA: TGTGCCAGCAGCCAAGTTGGGAGGGGGGGGTTAGCCAAAAACATTCAGTACTTC. This codes for CASSQVGRGGLAKNIQYF.

This clone was picked up one time. The chain carries TRBV27 and TRBJ2-7; D uncertain. The germline gives CDR1 MNHEY, CDR2 SMNVEV (reference sequence). With 6 bases removed from V and 0 bases from J, the gap between germline ends came to 9 bases. CDR3 length: 13 amino acids. CDR3 region: CASSLKPSYEQYF. Here the CDR3 DNA reads TGTGCCAGCAGCCTAAAGCCCTCCTACGAGCAGTACTTC.